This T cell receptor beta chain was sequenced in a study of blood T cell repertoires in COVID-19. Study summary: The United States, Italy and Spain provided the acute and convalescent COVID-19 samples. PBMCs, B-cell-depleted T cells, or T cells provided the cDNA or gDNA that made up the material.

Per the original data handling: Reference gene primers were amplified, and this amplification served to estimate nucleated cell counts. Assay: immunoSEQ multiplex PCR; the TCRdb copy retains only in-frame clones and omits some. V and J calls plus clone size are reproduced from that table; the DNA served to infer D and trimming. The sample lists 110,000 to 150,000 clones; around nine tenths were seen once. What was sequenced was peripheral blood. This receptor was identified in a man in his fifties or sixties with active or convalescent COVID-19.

The CDR3 sequence: CASSLESGGVGETQYF. The CDR3 nucleotides are TGTGCCAGCAGCTTAGAATCCGGGGGGGTAGGCGAGACCCAGTACTTC. The V call is TRBV7-2, the J call TRBJ2-5; 8 bases are a match to TRBD2. Germline V gene sequence: CDR1 SGHTA, CDR2 FQGNSA. The ends lost 1 base at V and 5 bases at J; junction bases unmatched: 9. The CDR3 runs 16 residues.